The clone carrying this TCR beta chain was seen a few times. Antigen unknown. One entry per CDR3 protein results from TCRdb running MiXCR on the RT-PCR reads. Of roughly 650,000 distinct CDR3 sequences detected, around a sixth appear once; the ten largest clones hold around a tenth. The sample comes from a study of response to subunit inactivated influenza vaccine. Findings and limits, study-wide: Authors suggested seasonal influenza vaccinations each recruit few new T cells.

The sample was PBMCs from blood, taken roughly 12 days after vaccination. This TCR derives from a man in his fifties who received an inactivated influenza vaccine.

DNA for the CDR3: TGTGCCAGCAGCTTAAAGGGACACAGGGGAGGCACAGATACGCAGTATTTT. Translation: CASSLKGHRGGTDTQYF. The chain has TRBV7-9 and TRBJ2-3; 7 bases are a match to TRBD1. Germline assignment: CDR1 SEHNR and CDR2 FQNEAQ (reference sequence). Trimming removed 2 bases from V and 1 base from J; junction bases left unmatched: 9. This CDR3 spans 17 amino acids.